A single sample is the source of the 23 T cell receptor beta chains below, sequenced in a study of T cell changes during pregnancy in multiple sclerosis. The protocol was immunoSEQ multiplex PCR, while the TCRdb copy is restricted to in-frame clones and leaves out a portion. The sample contains about 69,000 clones, approximately 90% of which appear only once. The sequencing used peripheral blood, collected in the third trimester of pregnancy. The receptors stem from a female donor with multiple sclerosis, enrolled in a pregnancy study.

The gene calls are TRBV18 and TRBJ1-4; D uncertain. V dropped 1 base and J dropped 8 bases, with 17 bases sitting between them. The CDR3 covers 16 residues. Per the germline V gene, CDR1 is KGHSH and CDR2 is LQKENI. This CDR3 is CASSPRDFQIGEKLFF. In DNA, the CDR3 is TGTGCCAGCTCACCACGCGACTTCCAAATTGGGGAAAAACTGTTTTTT.

The chain joins TRBV7-3 to TRBJ1-1; D possibly corresponds to TRBD1 (5 bases). The CDR3 sequence is 14 residues long. CDR1 and CDR2 from the germline V gene are SGHTA and FQGTGA. V was trimmed by 2 bases and J by 2 bases, leaving 9 bases between them. CDR3 DNA sequence: TGTGCCAGCAGCTTATCAGGGCCAAACACTGAAGCTTTCTTT. The encoded protein is CASSLSGPNTEAFF.

The J gene is TRBJ2-7, the V gene TRBV10-3; 7 bases map to TRBD1. CDR1 is ENHRY and CDR2 is SYGVKD in the germline V gene. There are 14 residues in the CDR3. V dropped 1 base and J dropped 3; count of bases not matched to a gene: 3. The CDR3 region has the DNA TGTGCCATCAGTGAGTGGGACAGAGACTACGAGCAGTACTTC. It translates to CAISEWDRDYEQYF.

The chain recombines TRBV2 with TRBJ2-2; D is ambiguous. CDR3 size: 14 residues. CDR1 is SNHLY and CDR2 is FYNNEI in the germline V gene. Trimming cost V 7 bases and J 1 base, with 10 bases left between them. CDR3: CASTGNRNTGELFF. The CDR3 DNA reads as TGTGCCAGCACAGGTAACCGGAACACCGGGGAGCTGTTTTTT.

This sequence joins TRBV4-3 and TRBJ2-5; no clear D gene. CDR3 length equals 13 residues. Trimming stripped 1 base from V and 3 bases from J, with 6 bases between. Germline values: CDR1 LGHNA, CDR2 YSLEER. This CDR3 is CASSQGNKETQYF. The CDR3 nucleotides read TGCGCCAGCAGCCAAGGAAACAAAGAGACCCAGTACTTC.

CDR3 sequence (DNA): TGTGCCAGTAGTACCCCGACAGGGTACGGGTATGGCTACACCTTC. It specifies CASSTPTGYGYGYTF. The chain recombines TRBV19 with TRBJ1-2, with 7 bases lining up with TRBD1. Germline CDR1 and CDR2: LNHDA and SQIVND (reference sequence). CDR3 size: 15 residues. The V and J ends lost 4 bases and 5 bases, in that order; junction bases with no gene match: 10.

V usage is TRBV19 and J usage is TRBJ1-2, with a possible D match to TRBD1 (6 bases). The CDR3 is 14 residues long. The germline V gene encodes CDR1 LNHDA and CDR2 SQIVND (reference sequence). V was pared by 7 bases and J by 8 bases, with 20 bases between. Here the CDR3 DNA reads TGTGCCAGTACCCGAGGGGGAGGGGGAAGAGGCTACACCTTC. Its translation: CASTRGGGGRGYTF.

This clone has a single count. The V call is TRBV30, the J call TRBJ1-4; no clear D. The CDR3 covers 17 residues. V lost 2 bases and J 2 bases, leaving 18 bases between the germline ends. Germline CDR1 is GTSNPN and CDR2 is SVGIG (reference sequence). The CDR3 protein is CAWSNILFVGTNEKLFF. CDR3 nucleotides: TGTGCCTGGAGTAACATCCTCTTTGTGGGCACTAATGAAAAACTGTTTTTT.

This clone has just one count. The rearrangement uses TRBV30 and TRBJ1-3, with D perhaps matching TRBD1 (5 bases). Germline values: CDR1 GTSNPN, CDR2 SVGIG (reference sequence). V was cut by 0 bases and J by 0 bases, with 12 bases left in between. This CDR3 region has 16 residues. The CDR3 DNA reads as TGTGCCTGGAGTGTAATGGGGCGAAGCTCTGGAAACACCATATATTTT. Encoded protein: CAWSVMGRSSGNTIYF.

The V and J genes are TRBV10-3 and TRBJ2-7; the D gene is possibly TRBD1 (5 bases). V lost 4 bases and J lost 1, with 11 bases in between. The CDR3 loop spans 14 amino acids. The germline CDR1 and CDR2 sequences are ENHRY and SYGVKD. The DNA of the CDR3 is TGTGCCATCAGTGCGAACAGGTTTTCCTACGAGCAGTACTTC. Its protein product is CAISANRFSYEQYF.

This rearrangement joins TRBV30 to TRBJ2-1; 10 positions agree with TRBD2. This CDR3 contains 16 residues. With V trimmed by 3 bases and J by 2 bases, 7 bases remained unmatched. Germline CDR1 and CDR2: GTSNPN and SVGIG (reference sequence). In nucleotides, the CDR3 is TGTGCCTGGAGGAGCGGGGGGGCCAGTCCCTACAATGAGCAGTTCTTC. It is translated as CAWRSGGASPYNEQFF.

V is TRBV7-9 and J is TRBJ1-1, with TRBD1 matching 10 bases. CDR1 and CDR2 from the germline V gene are SEHNR and FQNEAQ (reference sequence). This CDR3 contains 13 residues. The V segment lost 6 bases and the J segment 4 bases; nucleotides outside the gene matches: 2. CDR3 sequence: CASSWDRGTEAFF. CDR3 DNA sequence: TGTGCCAGCAGTTGGGACAGGGGCACTGAAGCTTTCTTT.

The chain joins TRBV18 to TRBJ2-1, with 14 bases identical to TRBD2. Germline V CDR1 and CDR2: KGHSH, LQKENI. The CDR3 has 20 residues. J gave up 7 bases and V 5 bases, and 19 bases lay outside the gene matches. The DNA of the CDR3 is TGTGCCAGCTCATGGTGGACACTAACCGGGACTAGCGGGGGACCTAATGAGCAGTTCTTC. It yields the protein CASSWWTLTGTSGGPNEQFF.

The chain uses TRBV18 and TRBJ2-7, with D uncertain. The germline V gene encodes CDR1 KGHSH and CDR2 LQKENI. V shed 2 bases and J shed 5 bases, with 7 bases lying between them. This CDR3 has 12 amino acids. The CDR3 DNA reads as TGTGCCAGCTCACCATTACGGGACGAGCAGTACTTC. As protein: CASSPLRDEQYF.

As regards this clone: Other DNA sequences in the same sample also yield this CDR3. V is TRBV9 and J is TRBJ1-6; 10 nucleotides agree with TRBD1. CDR3 length equals 14 residues. V lost 2 bases to trimming and J lost 8 bases; unmatched junction nucleotides: 1. Germline CDR1 is SGDLS and CDR2 is YYNGEE. CDR3 amino acids: CASSVGQGDSPLHF. The CDR3 DNA reads TGTGCCAGCAGCGTCGGACAGGGGGATTCACCCCTCCACTTT.

The chain couples TRBV6-5 to TRBJ2-7, with 11 bases identical to TRBD1. V was clipped by 5 bases and J by 5 bases; unmatched bases: 5. Germline V gene data show CDR1 as MNHEY and CDR2 as SVGAGI. This CDR3 is 14 amino acids long. For the CDR3, the DNA is TGTGCCAGCAGTCTCCGGGACAGGGGGGACGAGCAGTACTTC. This gives the protein CASSLRDRGDEQYF.

The chain is built from TRBV5-5 and TRBJ1-4; 8 bases fit TRBD1. This CDR3 spans 14 amino acids. Germline V CDR1 and CDR2: SGHKS, YYEKEE (reference sequence). V was pared by 1 base and J by 8 bases, with 4 bases of the junction left unmatched. The CDR3 DNA reads as TGTGCCAGCAGCTTGCAGGGGGCGGCGGAAAAACTGTTTTTT. Its translation is CASSLQGAAEKLFF.

The rearrangement joins TRBV13 to TRBJ1-2, with 8 bases identical to TRBD1. This CDR3 has 15 amino acids. Looked up from germline, CDR1 is PRHDT and CDR2 is FYEKMQ (reference sequence). The V gene end was trimmed by 0 bases and the J gene end by 6 bases; junction bases not matched to a gene: 6. The CDR3 coding sequence is TGTGCCAGCAGCTTAGGACGACAGGGGATCCATGGCTACACCTTC. It codes for CASSLGRQGIHGYTF.

The V and J genes are TRBV5-1 and TRBJ1-2, with D hard to call. This CDR3 contains 14 residues. V was shortened by 5 bases and J by 4 bases, with 15 bases between the two germline ends. The germline CDR1 and CDR2 sequences are SGHRS and YFSETQ. The CDR3, as DNA: TGCGCCAGCAGGGCCTCGGAGGGAGGCTATGGCTACACCTTC. Translating it yields CASRASEGGYGYTF.

The chain joins TRBV11-1 to TRBJ2-2, with 8 bases matching TRBD2. The V segment lost 1 base and the J segment 6 bases; nucleotides outside the gene matches: 7. Germline V gene data show CDR1 as SGHAT and CDR2 as FQDESV (reference sequence). There are 16 residues in the CDR3. The CDR3: CASSLVVYGGAGELFF. The CDR3 bases are TGTGCCAGCAGCTTAGTGGTGTACGGGGGGGCCGGGGAGCTGTTTTTT.

This sequence joins TRBV6-4 and TRBJ2-3; 7 bases agree with TRBD1. J was trimmed by 6 bases and V by 0 bases; bases with no gene match: 6. Germline CDR1 is MRHNA and CDR2 is SNTAGT. This CDR3 comprises 15 residues. Here the CDR3 DNA reads TGTGCCAGCAGTGACTCGACTGACAGGGCCGATACGCAGTATTTT. Its translation: CASSDSTDRADTQYF.

The chain joins TRBV6-1 to TRBJ1-1; D gene ambiguous. CDR3 length: 18 residues. The V gene lost 4 bases and the J gene lost 0 bases, with 21 bases spanning the gap. Germline V gene data show CDR1 as MNHNS and CDR2 as SASEGT. Here the CDR3 reads CASSAYELPKLMNTEAFF. The CDR3 bases are TGTGCCAGCAGTGCATATGAATTACCTAAACTCATGAACACTGAAGCTTTCTTT.

The chain employs TRBV27 and TRBJ1-2; 10 bases map to TRBD1. The V segment lost 6 bases and the J segment 6 bases; nucleotides outside the gene matches: 4. Germline assignment: CDR1 MNHEY and CDR2 SMNVEV (reference sequence). The CDR3 is 13 residues long. The CDR3 bases are TGTGCCAGCAGACCGACAGGGGGCGATGGCTACACCTTC. Amino acids: CASRPTGGDGYTF.